A single sample gave rise to the 31 T cell receptor beta chains below, sequenced in a study of blood T cell repertoires in COVID-19. Here immunoSEQ multiplex PCR was the method, and the copy in TCRdb shows in-frame clones only, minus some. The data show about 440,000 clones, around nine tenths seen once. The sequenced material came from PBMCs or T cells enriched from blood (not recorded which). These receptors came from a woman aged 18-30 years with acute COVID-19.

CDR3 residues: CSVRDRGFGYTF. In nucleotides, the CDR3 is TGCAGCGTGCGGGACAGGGGGTTTGGCTACACCTTC. The J gene is TRBJ1-2, the V gene TRBV29-1; 11 bases match TRBD1. CDR3 length: 12 amino acids. Trimming cost V 6 bases and J 7 bases; bases outside gene matches: 4. The V gene's germline CDR1 is SQVTM and CDR2 ANQGSEA.

The chain has TRBV28 and TRBJ2-7; 8 positions match TRBD2. CDR1 and CDR2 (germline): MDHEN, SYDVKM. V was pared by 3 bases and J by 3 bases, with 13 bases of the junction left unmatched. This CDR3 is 17 amino acids long. In nucleotides, the CDR3 is TGTGCCAGCAGTTTTCCTTCCCTTAGCGGGGCCCTCTACGAGCAGTACTTC. This gives the protein CASSFPSLSGALYEQYF.

This sequence joins TRBV29-1 and TRBJ2-5, with D possibly being TRBD1 (5 bases). The CDR3 is 12 residues long. V lost 5 bases and J 5 bases, leaving 12 bases between the germline ends. In germline, CDR1 is SQVTM, CDR2 ANQGSEA. The CDR3 coding sequence is TGCAGCGTTTCACAGGCTGGGGAGACCCAGTACTTC. This codes for CSVSQAGETQYF.

The V gene is TRBV6-5, the J gene TRBJ2-5; D uncertain. This CDR3 comprises 10 residues. Deletions cut 8 bases from V and 5 bases from J, with 6 bases between. Germline assignment: CDR1 MNHEY and CDR2 SVGAGI. The CDR3 region is CASEEETQYF. In nucleotides, the CDR3 is TGTGCCAGCGAGGAGGAGACCCAGTACTTC.

The chain recombines TRBV4-1 with TRBJ2-5; 8 nucleotides match TRBD2. The J segment lost 2 bases and the V segment lost 1 base, leaving 6 bases of the junction unmatched. Germline assignment: CDR1 MGHRA and CDR2 YSYEKL. CDR3 size: 16 residues. The CDR3 here is CASSQGFPGGQETQYF. In DNA form, the CDR3 reads TGCGCCAGCAGCCAAGGGTTTCCGGGAGGGCAAGAGACCCAGTACTTC.

This clone was recorded a few times. J is TRBJ2-1 and V is TRBV4-2, with 11 bases fitting TRBD2. CDR1 and CDR2 (germline): LGHNA, YNFKEQ. V lost 0 bases and J lost 7; bases outside the gene matches: 5. CDR3 length: 16 residues. The CDR3: CASSQEGTSGHNEQFF. DNA for the CDR3: TGTGCCAGCAGCCAAGAGGGGACTAGCGGACATAATGAGCAGTTCTTC.

The rearrangement links TRBV24-1 to TRBJ1-5; 8 bases align to TRBD1. Germline values: CDR1 KGHDR, CDR2 SFDVKD. The CDR3 length is 17 residues. V dropped 3 bases and J dropped 4; count of bases not matched to a gene: 10. The chain's CDR3 is CATSDPRGQGANQPQHF. The CDR3 coding sequence is TGTGCCACCAGTGATCCCCGAGGCCAGGGGGCAAATCAGCCCCAGCATTTT.

The chain combines TRBV7-9 with TRBJ1-4; 11 nucleotides agree with TRBD1. CDR1 is SEHNR, CDR2 FQNEAQ, per germline (reference sequence). CDR3 length equals 15 residues. V trimming: 5 bases; J trimming: 5 bases; junction bases outside the gene matches: 4. The CDR3 is CASSPGTGGNEKLFF. The CDR3 DNA follows: TGTGCCAGCAGCCCGGGGACAGGGGGAAATGAAAAACTGTTTTTT.

The rearrangement joins TRBV30 to TRBJ1-4; 8 nucleotides align to TRBD1. Germline V gives CDR1 GTSNPN, CDR2 SVGIG (reference sequence). The V segment lost 5 bases and the J segment 8 bases; nucleotides outside the gene matches: 4. The length of the CDR3 is 12 residues. CDR3 DNA: TGTGCCTGGGGACAGGGTTGGGAAAAACTGTTTTTT. This gives the protein CAWGQGWEKLFF.

CDR3 region: CASSFAVTSGSSYEQYF. The CDR3 nucleotides read TGTGCCAGCAGCTTTGCAGTGACTAGCGGTAGCTCCTACGAGCAGTACTTC. The V call is TRBV7-2, the J call TRBJ2-7, with 9 bases matching TRBD2. V gave up 3 bases and J gave up 0 bases; unmatched junction bases: 9. Germline loops: CDR1 SGHTA, CDR2 FQGNSA. The CDR3 spans 17 residues.

This clone was detected only once. The chain links TRBV13 to TRBJ2-6; D remains ambiguous. The CDR3 length is 15 residues. V shed 5 bases and J shed 0 bases, with 8 bases lying between them. The V gene's germline CDR1 is PRHDT and CDR2 FYEKMQ (reference sequence). CDR3: CASSLRLSGANVLTF. The CDR3 bases are TGTGCCAGCAGCCTCAGGCTCTCTGGGGCCAACGTCCTGACTTTC.

This clone was counted a few times. This rearrangement joins TRBV7-8 to TRBJ1-6; the D is unclear. Germline V gene sequence: CDR1 SGHVS, CDR2 FQNEAQ. CDR3 length: 17 amino acids. Trimming took 0 bases from V and 4 from J, leaving 13 bases between them. In DNA form, the CDR3 reads TGTGCCAGCAGCTTAGCACCGATAACCGGGTATAATTCACCCCTCCACTTT. Residues: CASSLAPITGYNSPLHF.

This chain uses TRBV5-5 with TRBJ1-4; 10 bases are a match to TRBD1. After removal of 4 bases from V and 5 bases from J, the junction contained 11 bases not matched to a gene. The CDR3 is made up of 17 amino acids. Germline V gene data show CDR1 as SGHKS and CDR2 as YYEKEE (reference sequence). CDR3 DNA: TGTGCCAGCAGCGGGGGACAGGGGACTTCTGGCAATGAAAAACTGTTTTTT. Translation gives CASSGGQGTSGNEKLFF.

The V call is TRBV7-6, the J call TRBJ2-7; 10 bases map to TRBD2. The V segment lost 0 bases and the J segment 3 bases; nucleotides outside the gene matches: 5. Germline lookup yields CDR1 SGHVS and CDR2 FNYEAQ. CDR3 size: 16 residues. The CDR3 here is CASSLASLAGDYEQYF. The CDR3 bases are TGTGCCAGCAGCTTAGCCAGCCTAGCGGGGGACTACGAGCAGTACTTC.

V usage is TRBV20-1 and J usage is TRBJ2-3, with TRBD2 matching over 11 bases. The CDR3 contains 14 residues. Germline V gene lookup returns CDR1 DFQATT and CDR2 SNEGSKA (reference sequence). The junction had 5 bases not matched to a gene; V was cut back by 3 bases and J by 6 bases. The DNA for the CDR3 is TGCAGTGCTAGTACGGTAGCGGGGGGGGATACGCAGTATTTT. Translation: CSASTVAGGDTQYF.

This chain uses TRBV4-1 with TRBJ1-2, with TRBD1 matching 8 bases. The germline V gene encodes CDR1 MGHRA and CDR2 YSYEKL. V shed 5 bases and J 4 bases; nucleotides not matched to a gene: 6. This CDR3 comprises 14 residues. The CDR3 loop is CASSNQGAAYGYTF. The CDR3 nucleotides are TGCGCCAGCAGCAACCAGGGGGCGGCCTATGGCTACACCTTC.

This clone was counted a single time. This chain joins TRBV7-2 and TRBJ1-5; 8 bases agree with TRBD1. The CDR3 is 15 amino acids. The junction had 6 bases not matched to a gene; V was cut back by 0 bases and J by 8 bases. The germline CDR1 and CDR2 sequences are SGHTA and FQGNSA. The DNA for the CDR3 is TGTGCCAGCAGCTTAGCTGGGACAGGTGTAGAGCCCCAGCATTTT. Protein sequence: CASSLAGTGVEPQHF. Full variable domain (remainder filled in from reference TRBV7-2 and TRBJ1-5): GAGVSQSPSNKVTEKGKDVELRCDPISGHTALYWYRQSLGQGLEFLIYFQGNSAPDKSGLPSDRFSAERTGGSVSTLTIQRTQQEDSAVYLCASSLAGTGVEPQHFGDGTRLSIL.

V gene TRBV28 combines with J gene TRBJ2-3, with D perhaps TRBD2 (5 bases). The V end lost 0 bases, the J end lost 0 bases, and 13 bases lay between the germline ends. CDR3 length: 17 residues. Germline assignment: CDR1 MDHEN and CDR2 SYDVKM. The CDR3 DNA follows: TGTGCCAGCAGTTTATGGAGGGCGCTATCTAGCACAGATACGCAGTATTTT. As protein: CASSLWRALSSTDTQYF.

V gene TRBV2 combines with J gene TRBJ2-3; 9 bases agree with TRBD2. There are 15 residues in the CDR3. Germline-derived CDR1 and CDR2 are SNHLY and FYNNEI. V gave up 4 bases and J gave up 4 bases; unmatched junction bases: 6. The CDR3 loop is CASSGISGSADTQYF. CDR3 in DNA: TGTGCCAGCAGTGGGATTAGCGGGAGCGCAGATACGCAGTATTTT.

This clone showed up just once. The chain links TRBV28 to TRBJ2-4, with 14 bases aligning to TRBD2. Unmatched junction bases numbered 4, after V lost 3 bases and J lost 3 bases. The CDR3 is made up of 17 amino acids. Germline V gives CDR1 MDHEN, CDR2 SYDVKM. The CDR3 is CASSLTSGRAGKNIQYF. CDR3 bases: TGTGCCAGCAGTTTGACTAGCGGGAGGGCCGGCAAAAACATTCAGTACTTC.

The V gene is TRBV7-2, the J gene TRBJ2-7; D is perhaps TRBD2 (6 bases). The CDR3 is made up of 15 amino acids. Trimming pared 5 bases from V and 4 bases from J, leaving 18 bases between. Germline V gives CDR1 SGHTA, CDR2 FQGNSA. The CDR3 region is CASSETSGKSYEQYF. The CDR3, as DNA: TGTGCCAGCAGCGAGACTAGTGGGAAGTCGTACGAGCAGTACTTC.

The CDR3 bases are TGTGCCAGTGGTGGGGTGGCAGGGGGAAATCAGCCCCAGCATTTT. This sequence encodes CASGGVAGGNQPQHF. The chain links TRBV19 to TRBJ1-5; TRBD1 aligns across 7 bases. The germline gives CDR1 LNHDA, CDR2 SQIVND (reference sequence). V lost 8 bases and J lost 4; bases outside the gene matches: 11. The CDR3 totals 15 residues.

This chain joins TRBV3-1 (or the pseudogene TRBV3-2) and TRBJ1-2; 7 bases are a match to TRBD1. Germline V gene lookup returns CDR1 LGHDT and CDR2 YNNKEL (reference sequence). Trimming removed 4 bases from V and 4 bases from J; junction bases left unmatched: 9. The CDR3 has 15 residues. The CDR3: CASSLNPGQLYGYTF. The CDR3, as DNA: TGTGCCAGCAGCCTAAACCCGGGACAGCTCTATGGCTACACCTTC.

This chain connects TRBV2 to TRBJ2-1; tentatively, D is TRBD1 (6 bases). This CDR3 has 15 residues. In germline, CDR1 is SNHLY, CDR2 FYNNEI. The ends were cut back, 4 bases at V and 0 bases at J, with 10 bases in the middle. CDR3 coding DNA: TGTGCCAGCAGTGGGACAGTGAGCTCCTACAATGAGCAGTTCTTC. It specifies CASSGTVSSYNEQFF.

V is TRBV7-2 and J is TRBJ2-1; 9 bases are a match to TRBD2. The CDR3 consists of 14 residues. Trimming at V came to 1 base and at J to 7 bases, leaving 2 bases not matched to a gene. The germline CDR1 and CDR2 sequences are SGHTA and FQGNSA. The CDR3 coding sequence is TGTGCCAGCAGCTTAGTTAGCGGGAGAAATGAGCAGTTCTTC. Its protein is CASSLVSGRNEQFF.

The J gene is TRBJ1-2, the V gene TRBV6-6; D may be TRBD1 (6 bases). Trimming removed 6 bases from V and 7 bases from J, with 15 bases in between. The CDR3 runs to 13 residues. The germline CDR1 and CDR2 sequences are MNHNY and SVGAGI (reference sequence). The CDR3 protein is CASSLAGGGGYTF. Here the CDR3 DNA reads TGTGCCAGCAGCCTTGCGGGGGGCGGTGGCTACACCTTC.

A single count supports this clone. The chain carries TRBV10-3 and TRBJ2-5; 8 bases align to TRBD1. Germline V gives CDR1 ENHRY, CDR2 SYGVKD. The trim removed 4 bases at V and 5 bases at J, leaving 6 bases unmatched. The CDR3 length is 14 residues. The CDR3 protein is CAISGTGSAETQYF. The CDR3 nucleotides read TGTGCCATCAGTGGGACAGGGTCGGCGGAGACCCAGTACTTC.

This clone was found a few times. The chain has TRBV9 and TRBJ1-2; 9 bases line up with TRBD1. Germline loops: CDR1 SGDLS, CDR2 YYNGEE. The CDR3 sequence is 14 residues long. Trimming took 3 bases from V and 11 from J; bases not matched to a gene: 11. The CDR3 bases are TGTGCCAGCAGCGACCCGGGACAGGGTTCATTGTACACCTTC. Residues: CASSDPGQGSLYTF.

The sample holds one count of this clone. This sequence joins TRBV10-2 and TRBJ2-3, with 13 bases identical to TRBD2. CDR1 and CDR2 from the germline V gene are WSHSY and SAAADI. The CDR3 runs to 15 residues. J lost 2 bases, V lost 10 bases, and 6 bases had no gene match. The CDR3 region has the DNA TGCGCCAATCGGACTAGCGGGAGTCTCACAGATACGCAGTATTTT. Its translation is CANRTSGSLTDTQYF.

This CDR3 reads CASSLPGQGAPGYTF. CDR3 DNA: TGTGCCAGCAGCTTACCGGGACAGGGGGCGCCTGGCTACACCTTC. J is TRBJ1-2 and V is TRBV5-6; 12 bases are shared with TRBD1. V lost 2 bases, J lost 7 bases, and 6 bases stayed unmatched. The V gene's germline CDR1 is SGHDT and CDR2 YYEEEE. The CDR3 is made up of 15 amino acids.

V is TRBV6-1 and J is TRBJ2-4; 7 bases are shared with TRBD1. CDR3 size: 16 residues. After removal of 5 bases from V and 3 bases from J, the junction contained 10 bases not matched to a gene. CDR1 and CDR2 (germline): MNHNS, SASEGT. CDR3 protein: CASSQGDSLIKNIQYF. DNA of the CDR3: TGTGCCAGCAGTCAAGGGGACAGCCTGATCAAAAACATTCAGTACTTC.